One and the same sample provided the 29 T cell receptor beta chains below, sequenced in a study of metastatic and nonmetastatic thyroid tumors. Thyroid surgery took place with no prior treatment in any patient. TCRdb reassembled clones from the PCR reads with MiXCR. The data show tens of thousands of clones, approximately 18% seen once. The sequenced sample was blood. These receptors all come from a male donor with papillary thyroid cancer or a benign thyroid nodule (not recorded which). Some clones in this sample may be carry-over from other donors' samples.

The sample holds many counts of this clone. The chain is built from TRBV11-2 and TRBJ1-1; D gene uncertain. Germline lookup yields CDR1 SGHAT and CDR2 FQNNGV. The CDR3 contains 14 residues. The ends were cut back, 7 bases at V and 0 bases at J, with 12 bases in the middle. The DNA for the CDR3 is TGTGCCAGCAACCCCAACGCCATGAACACTGAAGCTTTCTTT. Protein: CASNPNAMNTEAFF.

The sample holds one count of this clone. The chain has TRBV30 and TRBJ2-7; 9 nucleotides align to TRBD1. CDR1 is GTSNPN, CDR2 SVGIG, per germline (reference sequence). Trimming cost V 3 bases and J 2 bases; bases outside gene matches: 5. CDR3 length: 14 residues. Written as DNA, the CDR3 is TGTGCCTGGAGGGAGGGACAGGGACCCTACGAGCAGTACTTC. This translates into CAWREGQGPYEQYF. The full variable domain, rest sourced from reference TRBV30 and TRBJ2-7, is SQTIHQWPATLVQPVGSPLSLECTVEGTSNPNLYWYRQAAGRGLQLLFYSVGIGQISSEVPQNLSASRPQDRQFILSSKKLLLSDSGFYLCAWREGQGPYEQYFGPGTRLTVT.

The chain employs TRBV4-1 and TRBJ1-2; D gene uncertain. CDR3 length equals 16 residues. CDR1 is MGHRA and CDR2 is YSYEKL in the germline V gene. The germline V and J ends were trimmed by 1 base and 8 bases, with 20 bases remaining between them. The CDR3 loop is CASSQVSLQGERGYTF. The CDR3 DNA follows: TGCGCCAGCAGCCAAGTATCCCTACAAGGTGAAAGGGGCTACACCTTC.

As for this clone: This is likely a read error, given that the CDR3 carries no conserved phenylalanine or tryptophan at its end. J is TRBJ2-7 and V is TRBV7-8; no reliable D call. CDR1 and CDR2 from the germline V gene are SGHVS and FQNEAQ. This CDR3 contains 13 residues. The CDR3 region has the DNA TGTGCTAGCAGCTTACCGCAAACAGAAGAGCAGTACCTC. It encodes CASSLPQTEEQYL.

This clone was detected ten times or more. V is TRBV27 and J is TRBJ1-2; 8 bases match TRBD1. The CDR3 runs 14 residues. With V trimmed by 8 bases and J by 5 bases, 10 bases remained unmatched. In germline, CDR1 is MNHEY, CDR2 SMNVEV (reference sequence). The CDR3 loop reads CASGKTGEGYGYTF. The CDR3 DNA reads as TGTGCCAGCGGGAAGACAGGGGAGGGATATGGCTACACCTTC.

This clone was detected ten times or more. V and J are TRBV3-1 and TRBJ1-2; 7 bases are a match to TRBD1. Looked up from germline, CDR1 is LGHDT and CDR2 is YNNKEL (reference sequence). CDR3 size: 16 residues. Trimming took 6 bases from V and 8 from J; bases not matched to a gene: 18. This CDR3 reads CASSPRQGKVFDGYTF. The CDR3 DNA reads as TGTGCCAGCAGTCCCCGACAGGGTAAGGTTTTTGACGGCTACACCTTC.

This clone came up many times. The chain couples TRBV2 to TRBJ2-7; 8 bases are a match to TRBD1. Germline assignment: CDR1 SNHLY and CDR2 FYNNEI. V lost 0 bases and J lost 5; bases outside the gene matches: 9. The CDR3 is 16 amino acids. The chain's CDR3 is CASSEALLQGVHEQYF. The CDR3 region has the DNA TGTGCCAGCAGTGAAGCGCTTCTACAGGGGGTCCACGAGCAGTACTTC.

This clone was seen a handful of times. This chain joins TRBV6-5 and TRBJ2-5; maybe TRBD2 (6 bases). The CDR3 loop spans 17 amino acids. V was clipped by 2 bases and J by 5 bases, with 21 bases between them. CDR1 is MNHEY and CDR2 is SVGAGI in the germline V gene. CDR3: CASSYALTGHRGETQYF. Here the CDR3 DNA reads TGTGCCAGCAGTTACGCCCTCACGGGCCACCGGGGGGAGACCCAGTACTTC.

Many counts were recorded for this clone. This rearrangement joins TRBV14 to TRBJ2-5, with 10 bases matching TRBD2. Germline CDR1 is SGHDN and CDR2 is FVKESK. J gave up 5 bases and V 1 base, and 16 bases lay outside the gene matches. The CDR3 runs to 19 residues. CDR3 protein: CASSQGAPLAGPSTETQYF. The CDR3 coding sequence is TGTGCCAGCAGCCAAGGGGCCCCACTAGCGGGGCCCTCTACGGAGACCCAGTACTTC.

This clone showed up many times. The chain couples TRBV7-2 to TRBJ1-5; possible D gene TRBD1, 5 bases. Germline V gene data show CDR1 as SGHTA and CDR2 as FQGNSA. V was pared by 4 bases and J by 2 bases, with 12 bases between. CDR3 length equals 15 residues. The CDR3 DNA reads TGTGCCAGCAGCTCGGGACCCAGGGGCAATCAGCCCCAGCATTTT. Translation: CASSSGPRGNQPQHF.

A word on this clone: The junction differs from germline at one of its ends, possibly a read error. The chain recombines TRBV14 with TRBJ1-6; D unresolved. Germline-derived CDR1 and CDR2 are SGHDN and FVKESK. The CDR3 contains 12 residues. The CDR3 bases are TGTGCCAGCAACCAATGGTCCCCACCCCTCCACTTT. It codes for CASNQWSPPLHF.

This clone has at least ten counts. The V gene is TRBV27, the J gene TRBJ2-7, with 11 bases aligning to TRBD2. V gave up 5 bases and J gave up 4 bases; unmatched junction bases: 16. There are 18 residues in the CDR3. Looked up from germline, CDR1 is MNHEY and CDR2 is SMNVEV (reference sequence). CDR3 coding DNA: TGTGCCAGCAGTCAGGCCGAGGGGACTAGCGGAGCCCCTTACGAGCAGTACTTC. Protein: CASSQAEGTSGAPYEQYF.

This chain joins TRBV11-2 and TRBJ1-6; TRBD1 matches at 9 bases. The CDR3 length is 16 residues. Germline assignment: CDR1 SGHAT and CDR2 FQNNGV. Trimming removed 5 bases from V and 3 bases from J; junction bases left unmatched: 5. CDR3 nucleotides: TGTGCCAGCAGCCCCCCGACAGGGGGCTATAATTCACCCCTCCACTTT. Its translation is CASSPPTGGYNSPLHF.

At least ten counts were recorded for this clone. The chain uses TRBV5-1 and TRBJ1-2, with TRBD1 as a possible D gene (6 bases). The V gene lost 4 bases and the J gene lost 8 bases, with 18 bases spanning the gap. Germline CDR1 is SGHRS and CDR2 is YFSETQ. The CDR3 is made up of 14 amino acids. CDR3 in DNA: TGCGCCAGCAGCCTAGGACAGAGGAGAGGGGGCTACACCTTC. Translation gives CASSLGQRRGGYTF.

In its sample, this clone is medium-sized (0.01 to 0.1%). V and J are TRBV9 and TRBJ2-7; no clear D gene. This CDR3 is 13 amino acids long. Germline loops: CDR1 SGDLS, CDR2 YYNGEE. Deletions cut 3 bases from V and 1 base from J, with 8 bases between. The CDR3 here is CASSEDKSYEQYF. In DNA, the CDR3 is TGTGCCAGCAGCGAAGACAAGTCCTACGAGCAGTACTTC.

The chain recombines TRBV5-1 with TRBJ1-3; TRBD1 matches at 7 bases. Germline CDR1 SGHRS, CDR2 YFSETQ. The J segment lost 0 bases and the V segment lost 1 base, leaving 7 bases of the junction unmatched. The CDR3 is 17 amino acids. DNA of the CDR3: TGCGCCAGCAGCTTGCGGGACAGCCGCTCCTCTGGAAACACCATATATTTT. Its translation: CASSLRDSRSSGNTIYF.

In regard to this clone: Other DNA sequences in the same sample also yield this CDR3. J is TRBJ2-5 and V is TRBV7-9; the match to TRBD1 covers 10 bases. This CDR3 region has 16 residues. Germline assignment: CDR1 SEHNR and CDR2 FQNEAQ (reference sequence). With V trimmed by 5 bases and J by 8 bases, 14 bases remained unmatched. CDR3 DNA sequence: TGTGCCAGCAGCCCCCCCGAGCCGGGACAGGGGCTTACCCAGTACTTC. Encoded protein: CASSPPEPGQGLTQYF. Based on the CDR3 plus reference TRBV7-9 and TRBJ2-5, the full variable domain is DTGVSQNPRHKITKRGQNVTFRCDPISEHNRLYWYRQTLGQGPEFLTYFQNEAQLEKSRLLSDRFSAERPKGSFSTLEIQRTEQGDSAMYLCASSPPEPGQGLTQYFGPGTRLLVL.

As concerns this clone: The same CDR3 arises from other DNA sequences in this sample as well. The rearrangement links TRBV20-1 to TRBJ2-5; 12 nucleotides agree with TRBD2. The CDR3 extends over 17 amino acids. V lost 3 bases to trimming and J lost 4 bases; unmatched junction nucleotides: 12. Germline V gene lookup returns CDR1 DFQATT and CDR2 SNEGSKA (reference sequence). CDR3 DNA sequence: TGCAGTGCTAGTGCCGTTCCTAGCGGGGGGGGTTCAGAGACCCAGTACTTC. It yields the protein CSASAVPSGGGSETQYF.

Ten or more counts support this clone. V and J are TRBV6-1 and TRBJ2-1, with 8 bases identical to TRBD2. CDR1 MNHNS and CDR2 SASEGT come from the germline V gene. V dropped 2 bases and J dropped 7; count of bases not matched to a gene: 7. This CDR3 is 15 amino acids long. CDR3 DNA sequence: TGTGCCAGCAGTGAACAAGCGGGGGCTAATAATGAGCAGTTCTTC. Translated: CASSEQAGANNEQFF.

This clone has a count of ten or more. The chain joins TRBV29-1 to TRBJ2-5; TRBD1 matches 8 bases. Losses at the gene ends were 1 base for V and 5 bases for J; bases not matched to a gene: 3. Germline values: CDR1 SQVTM, CDR2 ANQGSEA. The CDR3 is 13 amino acids. For the CDR3, the DNA is TGCAGCGTTGAAGGGACAGGGAAGGAGACCCAGTACTTC. It specifies CSVEGTGKETQYF.

V gene TRBV5-1 combines with J gene TRBJ1-1; the D gene is possibly TRBD1 (6 bases). Per the germline V gene, CDR1 is SGHRS and CDR2 is YFSETQ. The CDR3 is made up of 15 amino acids. The ends were cut back, 6 bases at V and 2 bases at J, with 17 bases in the middle. The CDR3 sequence is CASIDVPGANTEAFF. CDR3 sequence (DNA): TGCGCCAGCATCGATGTTCCAGGGGCTAACACTGAAGCTTTCTTT.

This clone was recorded a few times. One end of the junction varies from germline; a read error may be responsible. The rearrangement links TRBV6-6 to TRBJ1-6, with D uncertain. The germline CDR1 and CDR2 sequences are MNHNY and SVGAGI (reference sequence). The CDR3 consists of 17 residues. In DNA form, the CDR3 reads TGTGCCAGCAGTTACCGCGGACCGAGCTCCTATAATTCACACCTCAACTTT. Translation gives CASSYRGPSSYNSHLNF.

This clone has ten or more counts. The rearrangement joins TRBV11-3 to TRBJ2-7; 7 bases line up with TRBD2. CDR3 length: 14 amino acids. Trimming took 4 bases from V and 3 from J; bases not matched to a gene: 6. Germline V gives CDR1 SGHNT, CDR2 YENEEA. The CDR3 DNA is TGTGCCAGCAGCTGGGACTATGGGGGCTACGAGCAGTACTTC. Translating it yields CASSWDYGGYEQYF.

This clone came up many times. The CDR3 sequence is CASSFGGGSTDTQYF. CDR3 bases: TGTGCCAGCAGCTTCGGCGGAGGCAGCACAGATACGCAGTATTTT. The chain joins TRBV11-3 to TRBJ2-3; TRBD2 might be the D (5 bases). Trimming took off 3 bases at V and 0 bases at J, with 10 bases between the two ends. Germline-derived CDR1 and CDR2 are SGHNT and YENEEA. This CDR3 region has 15 residues.

This clone is labeled as medium-sized. The J gene is TRBJ2-7, the V gene TRBV6-1, with 11 bases fitting TRBD2. V dropped 0 bases and J dropped 0; count of bases not matched to a gene: 10. The CDR3 runs to 19 residues. Per germline, CDR1 MNHNS and CDR2 SASEGT. This CDR3 reads CASSEAGTSGSTSSYEQYF. As DNA, the CDR3 is TGTGCCAGCAGTGAAGCTGGAACTAGCGGGAGCACGAGCTCCTACGAGCAGTACTTC.

This clone has at least ten counts. The chain is built from TRBV4-1 and TRBJ2-1; the D call may be TRBD1 or TRBD2 (7 bases each). This CDR3 region has 16 residues. Per germline, CDR1 MGHRA and CDR2 YSYEKL. V was shortened by 0 bases and J by 7 bases, with 16 bases between the two germline ends. Here the CDR3 DNA reads TGCGCCAGCAGCCAAGATGTCGGGCAGGGGGGGAATGAGCAGTTCTTC. It specifies CASSQDVGQGGNEQFF.

This clone appeared many times. This sequence joins TRBV14 and TRBJ1-2; tentative D call: TRBD1 (6 bases). The V gene's germline CDR1 is SGHDN and CDR2 FVKESK. There are 16 residues in the CDR3. V lost 4 bases, J lost 4 bases, and 19 bases lay in between. The CDR3 nucleotides read TGTGCCAGCAGCCCGTCTCACAGGGTCCTTCTCTATGGCTACACCTTC. Residues: CASSPSHRVLLYGYTF.

There are a few counts of this clone. This chain connects TRBV2 to TRBJ2-3; a weak D match, TRBD2 (5 bases). CDR3 length equals 15 residues. V was cut by 9 bases and J by 0 bases, with 16 bases left in between. Germline CDR1 and CDR2: SNHLY and FYNNEI. CDR3 DNA: TGTGCCAGTAAGGAGGCGGATGTGAGCACAGATACGCAGTATTTT. Its protein product is CASKEADVSTDTQYF.

The table lists this clone with many counts. This sequence joins TRBV7-2 and TRBJ1-2; D unresolved. The CDR3 runs to 17 residues. Germline V gene sequence: CDR1 SGHTA, CDR2 FQGNSA. The V gene lost 5 bases and the J gene lost 1 base, with 20 bases spanning the gap. DNA for the CDR3: TGTGCCAGCAGCCCCCGGCGGGATAGCTTATTTAACTATGGCTACACCTTC. Translated: CASSPRRDSLFNYGYTF.